The subject of this entry is one T cell receptor (beta chain). These data originate in a study of CXCR3-negative and CXCR3-positive naive CD8 T cells. The TRB libraries of cDNA were built by UMI-labeled 5' RACE. One entry per CDR3 protein, without DNA, is what TCRdb gives after re-calling the 5' RACE reads. This table lists 40,000 to 45,000 distinct CDR3 sequences. The CDR3 is made up of 14 amino acids. CDR1 and CDR2 (germline): ENHRY, SYGVKD. Sequenced sample: memory CD8+ T cells from blood. The TCR originated in a human donor in good health. Some clones in this sample may be carry-over from other donors' samples. This chain connects TRBV10-3 to TRBJ2-1; TCRdb's D gene call, TRBD1, goes unchecked for lack of DNA. CDR3 sequence reads: CAISGVGGDNEQFF.